Below, 6 T cell receptor beta chains from the same sample are listed, as sequenced in a study of blood T cell repertoires in COVID-19. Clones were sequenced by immunoSEQ multiplex PCR, and TCRdb holds only the in-frame ones, with some missing. The table has 150,000 to 200,000 clones, about 89% seen once. Sequenced: peripheral blood. The receptors were sampled from a man aged 35 to 55 with acute or convalescent COVID-19.

The V gene is TRBV3-1 (or the pseudogene TRBV3-2), the J gene TRBJ2-7, with 9 bases identical to TRBD1. Looked up from germline, CDR1 is LGHDT and CDR2 is YNNKEL (reference sequence). The CDR3 loop spans 12 amino acids. The V and J ends lost 11 bases and 3 bases, in that order; junction bases with no gene match: 5. Written as DNA, the CDR3 is TGTGCCTGGACAGGGGACGACTACGAGCAGTACTTC. Protein product: CAWTGDDYEQYF.

The chain is built from TRBV9 and TRBJ2-3, with 9 positions matching TRBD2. Germline CDR1 is SGDLS and CDR2 is YYNGEE. The ends lost 4 bases at V and 6 bases at J; junction bases unmatched: 9. This CDR3 spans 15 amino acids. The CDR3 coding sequence is TGTGCCAGCAGCTCAAGCGGGGGGAACGGGGATACGCAGTATTTT. Translation: CASSSSGGNGDTQYF.

The chain employs TRBV19 and TRBJ2-7; D call uncertain. V was clipped by 0 bases and J by 1 base, with 4 bases between them. Germline V lookup: CDR1 LNHDA, CDR2 SQIVND (reference sequence). This CDR3 contains 13 residues. CDR3 DNA: TGTGCCAGTAGTATAGACAGGTCCTACGAGCAGTACTTC. Translating gives CASSIDRSYEQYF.

V gene TRBV9 combines with J gene TRBJ2-7; 10 positions match TRBD2. J was trimmed by 0 bases and V by 9 bases; bases with no gene match: 18. CDR1 is SGDLS, CDR2 YYNGEE, per germline. This CDR3 region has 18 residues. The CDR3 loop reads CAKTKGASGGPSSYEQYF. CDR3 in DNA: TGTGCCAAAACTAAAGGGGCTAGCGGGGGCCCTAGCTCCTACGAGCAGTACTTC.

The rearrangement joins TRBV9 to TRBJ2-7; 15 bases are a match to TRBD2. The CDR3 totals 17 residues. V trimming: 4 bases; J trimming: 3 bases; junction bases outside the gene matches: 8. Germline V gene lookup returns CDR1 SGDLS and CDR2 YYNGEE. CDR3 region: CASSLGTSGGSDYEQYF. In nucleotides, the CDR3 is TGTGCCAGCAGCCTAGGGACTAGCGGGGGGTCAGACTACGAGCAGTACTTC.

The chain couples TRBV2 to TRBJ2-3; D possibly corresponds to TRBD1 (5 bases). CDR1 and CDR2 from the germline V gene are SNHLY and FYNNEI. V lost 0 bases, J lost 1 base, and 8 bases lay in between. The CDR3 extends over 15 amino acids. The CDR3 is CASSEARVGTDTQYF. Written as DNA, the CDR3 is TGTGCCAGCAGTGAAGCCAGGGTGGGCACAGATACGCAGTATTTT. The full variable domain, its missing parts supplied by reference TRBV2 and TRBJ2-3, is EPEVTQTPSHQVTQMGQEVILRCVPISNHLYFYWYRQILGQKVEFLVSFYNNEISEKSEIFDDQFSVERPDGSNFTLKIRSTKLEDSAMYFCASSEARVGTDTQYFGPGTRLTVL.